A selection of T cell receptor beta chains follows, all from one sample in a study of T cell changes during pregnancy in multiple sclerosis. Libraries were prepared by immunoSEQ multiplex PCR; TCRdb keeps only in-frame clonotypes and omits some of them. The sample yields 25,000 to 30,000 clones, 89% seen once. This material consisted of CD4+ T cells from peripheral blood mononuclear cells, taken in the second trimester of pregnancy. These receptors all come from a female donor with multiple sclerosis, enrolled in a pregnancy study. Both conserved end residues are part of each CDR3. Fields, in order: J gene, D gene, V gene, clone size, CDR3 protein, CDR3 DNA. A D gene is named only where the DNA matches it firmly. Where a row states a size, it is once, few, many or the class of an expanded clone; other rows omit it.

TRBJ1-2 . TRBV28 . CASSLQGSYGYTF TGTGCCAGCAGTTTACAGGGTAGTTATGGCTACACCTTC
TRBJ1-2 . TRBV4-3 . CASSQLPGQGYGYTF TGCGCCAGCAGCCAGTTACCAGGTCAGGGGTATGGCTACACCTTC
TRBJ1-1 . TRBV7-9 . CASSSTGSSVEAFF TGTGCCAGCAGCTCAACAGGGAGCTCCGTTGAAGCTTTCTTT
TRBJ1-6 . TRBV7-8 . CASSPKRSANSPLHF TGTGCCAGCAGCCCAAAGAGGTCGGCTAATTCACCCCTCCACTTT
TRBJ1-2 . TRBV6-1 . CASSEAPGYGYTF TGTGCCAGCAGTGAAGCCCCAGGGTATGGCTACACCTTC
TRBJ2-5 TRBD1 TRBV9 . CASSAQGAGETQYF TGTGCCAGCAGCGCACAGGGGGCGGGAGAGACCCAGTACTTC
TRBJ2-3 TRBD1 TRBV5-4 . CASSQDRGITDTQYF TGTGCCAGCAGCCAGGACAGGGGAATCACAGATACGCAGTATTTT
TRBJ2-7 TRBD2 TRBV7-8 . CASSLGPVTSGGDEQYF TGTGCCAGCAGCTTAGGACCCGTGACTAGCGGGGGGGACGAGCAGTACTTC
TRBJ2-3 TRBD2 TRBV5-4 . CASSSTSGGAGTDTQYF TGTGCCAGCAGCTCAACTAGCGGGGGGGCGGGCACAGATACGCAGTATTTT
TRBJ2-5 . TRBV27 . CASIPQGGQTQYF TGTGCCAGCATACCACAGGGTGGACAGACCCAGTACTTC
TRBJ2-1 . TRBV5-1 . CASSLNLGRPYNEQFF TGCGCCAGCAGCCTAAACCTTGGGAGGCCCTACAATGAGCAGTTCTTC
TRBJ2-5 . TRBV4-1 . CASSQQTRGQETQYF TGCGCCAGCAGCCAGCAAACTCGGGGGCAAGAGACCCAGTACTTC
TRBJ1-1 . TRBV11-2 . CASSQTNEAFF TGTGCCAGCAGCCAAACAAATGAAGCTTTCTTT
TRBJ1-2 . TRBV5-1 . CASSLEAGYGYTF TGCGCCAGCAGCTTGGAGGCAGGGTATGGCTACACCTTC
TRBJ1-4 . TRBV4-1 . CASSHHGGGPGEKLFF TGCGCCAGCAGCCACCATGGCGGGGGGCCGGGGGAAAAACTGTTTTTT
TRBJ2-2 . TRBV21-1 . CASGTENTGELFF TGTGCCAGCGGGACTGAGAACACCGGGGAGCTGTTTTTT
TRBJ1-2 TRBD1 TRBV2 . CASSVQQGNYGYTF TGTGCCAGCAGTGTCCAACAGGGGAACTATGGCTACACCTTC
TRBJ2-7 . TRBV29-1 . CSVGRGHYEQYF TGCAGCGTTGGCAGGGGCCACTACGAGCAGTACTTC
TRBJ2-7 . TRBV6-1 . CASTVIGQTYEQYF TGTGCCAGCACCGTAATAGGACAGACCTACGAGCAGTACTTC
TRBJ1-4 . TRBV5-6 . CASSFGPAANEKLFF TGTGCCAGCAGCTTTGGGCCGGCAGCTAATGAAAAACTGTTTTTT
TRBJ1-1 . TRBV4-3 . CASSQHPTGVNTEAFF TGCGCCAGCAGCCAACACCCTACGGGGGTGAACACTGAAGCTTTCTTT
TRBJ1-1 . TRBV9 . CASSVDPGRGTEAFF TGTGCCAGCAGCGTAGATCCGGGGAGGGGAACTGAAGCTTTCTTT
TRBJ1-2 . TRBV7-9 . CASSGIRGGSNYGYTF TGTGCCAGCAGCGGGATCAGGGGAGGGAGTAACTATGGCTACACCTTC
TRBJ1-2 TRBD1 TRBV4-1 few CASSREGQGPNYGYTF TGCGCCAGCAGCCGAGAAGGACAGGGCCCTAACTATGGCTACACCTTC
TRBJ1-2 TRBD1 TRBV6-5 . CASSLGQGTYGYTF TGTGCCAGCAGTTTGGGACAGGGAACCTATGGCTACACCTTC
TRBJ2-7 TRBD2 TRBV7-2 . CASSLTGLGYEQYF TGTGCCAGCAGCCTGACCGGACTAGGCTATGAGCAGTACTTC
TRBJ1-2 . TRBV28 . CASSNPQGIYTF TGTGCCAGCAGCAACCCCCAGGGTATCTACACCTTC
TRBJ2-7 TRBD1 TRBV30 . CAWRDRDSYEQYF TGTGCCTGGAGGGACCGGGACAGCTACGAGCAGTACTTC
TRBJ2-7 . TRBV11-2 once CASSLLAQAAYYEQYF TGTGCCAGCAGCTTACTCGCTCAGGCAGCATACTACGAGCAGTACTTC
TRBJ1-3 . TRBV12-5 few CASGSTNGNTIYF TGTGCTAGTGGTTCGACAAATGGAAACACCATATATTTT
TRBJ2-7 TRBD2 TRBV5-1 few CASSLGPPSGGYEQYF TGCGCCAGCAGCTTGGGGCCTCCTAGCGGGGGTTACGAGCAGTACTTC
TRBJ2-3 . TRBV12-5 . CASRSAGDTQYF TGTGCTAGTCGTTCTGCGGGAGATACGCAGTATTTT
TRBJ2-3 . TRBV5-1 . CASSLGHAGADTQYF TGCGCCAGCAGCTTGGGCCACGCCGGGGCAGATACGCAGTATTTT
TRBJ1-2 . TRBV19 . CASSQTGSRSWGYTF TGTGCCAGTAGCCAGACAGGCTCCCGGTCATGGGGCTACACCTTC
TRBJ1-4 . TRBV5-6 . CASSLVAGPTNEKLFF TGTGCCAGCAGCTTGGTGGCAGGGCCAACTAATGAAAAACTGTTTTTT
TRBJ1-1 . TRBV6-1 . CATSLRGEDTEAFF TGTGCCACATCCCTTCGAGGGGAGGACACTGAAGCTTTCTTT
TRBJ2-1 . TRBV29-1 . CSVRSSYNEQFF TGCAGCGTTAGGAGCTCCTACAATGAGCAGTTCTTC
TRBJ1-4 TRBD1 TRBV5-1 . CASRAQGATNEKLFF TGCGCCAGCAGGGCTCAGGGGGCAACTAATGAAAAACTGTTTTTT
TRBJ2-5 . TRBV10-2 . CASGDWSGKETQYF TGCGCCAGCGGGGACTGGTCCGGCAAAGAGACCCAGTACTTC
TRBJ1-1 . TRBV11-3 . CASSLGPNTEAFF TGTGCCAGCAGCTTAGGGCCGAACACTGAAGCTTTCTTT
TRBJ1-1 TRBD1 TRBV7-9 . CASSFMGQGGEAFF TGTGCCAGCAGCTTTATGGGACAGGGAGGTGAAGCTTTCTTT